The rows below give T cell receptor beta chains drawn from one sample of a study of cytomegalovirus exposure and HLA in healthy donors. The protocol was immunoSEQ multiplex PCR, while the TCRdb copy is restricted to in-frame clones and leaves out a portion. Among under 200,000 clones, under 85% were seen once, and the ten largest hold about 4.9%. Sequenced sample: PBMCs. These receptors all come from a woman aged 18-30 years in good health and CMV-seropositive. CDR3s include the opening cysteine and the closing phenylalanine or tryptophan. D genes are given only for firm matches. The listing skips clone size in some rows; elsewhere it reads once, few, many or a size class.

J,size,D,V,CDR3,DNA
TRBJ2-7,-,-,TRBV28,CASMTVYEQYF,TGTGCCAGCATGACAGTATACGAGCAGTACTTC
TRBJ2-7,-,TRBD2,TRBV5-1,CASSLVTAGDEQYF,TGCGCCAGCAGCTTGGTGACGGCGGGAGACGAGCAGTACTTC
TRBJ1-5,-,-,TRBV30,CAWSVHLDTGGPQHF,TGTGCCTGGAGTGTACATCTGGACACGGGAGGACCCCAGCATTTT
TRBJ1-6,-,-,TRBV30,CAWGPQGFNSPLHF,TGTGCCTGGGGCCCGCAGGGGTTCAACTCACCCCTCCACTTT
TRBJ1-4,few,-,TRBV11-2,CASSSRSPFNEKLFF,TGTGCCAGCAGCTCTAGGAGCCCGTTCAATGAAAAACTGTTTTTT
TRBJ1-2,-,TRBD1,TRBV10-3,CAITRDRELYGYTF,TGTGCCATCACCCGGGACAGGGAATTGTATGGCTACACCTTC
TRBJ1-4,-,TRBD1,TRBV14,CASSQDPYQTGFNEKLFF,TGTGCCAGCAGCCAAGACCCCTATCAGACAGGGTTTAATGAAAAACTGTTTTTT
TRBJ1-2,few,TRBD1,TRBV9,CASSVSEKGDSNGYTF,TGTGCCAGCAGCGTTTCCGAAAAAGGGGACAGTAATGGCTACACCTTC
TRBJ2-3,-,-,TRBV7-3,CASSSGGTDTQYF,TGTGCCAGCAGCTCCGGAGGCACAGATACGCAGTATTTT
TRBJ1-3,-,-,TRBV10-3,CAIINGDPWSGNTIYF,TGTGCCATCATTAACGGGGATCCGTGGTCTGGAAACACCATATATTTT
TRBJ2-5,few,TRBD1,TRBV4-1,CASSPQDRTQETQYF,TGCGCCAGCAGCCCCCAGGACAGGACACAAGAGACCCAGTACTTC
TRBJ2-3,few,-,TRBV29-1,CSVEVGPRDTQYF,TGCAGCGTTGAAGTGGGGCCCCGGGATACGCAGTATTTT
TRBJ2-3,few,TRBD2,TRBV4-2,CASSPLRLAGGLGTDTQYF,TGTGCCAGCAGCCCCCTAAGACTAGCGGGGGGGCTAGGCACAGATACGCAGTATTTT
TRBJ1-4,-,-,TRBV18,CASSPRVATNEKLFF,TGTGCCAGCTCCCCCCGGGTCGCAACTAATGAAAAACTGTTTTTT
TRBJ2-2,-,TRBD2,TRBV6-6,CASSYRSGGPPGELFF,TGTGCCAGCAGTTATCGTAGCGGGGGGCCCCCCGGGGAGCTGTTTTTT
TRBJ2-2,-,TRBD1,TRBV4-1,CASSLRQGADGELFF,TGCGCCAGCAGCCTACGACAGGGGGCGGACGGGGAGCTGTTTTTT
TRBJ1-1,-,-,TRBV2,CASNGGREAFF,TGTGCCAGCAACGGGGGTCGGGAAGCTTTCTTT
TRBJ1-1,-,TRBD1,TRBV30,CAVRTGDTEAFF,TGTGCCGTACGGACAGGGGACACTGAAGCTTTCTTT
TRBJ2-7,-,TRBD1,TRBV5-1,CASSQAGTGASYEQYF,TGCGCCAGCAGCCAGGCCGGGACAGGGGCGTCCTACGAGCAGTACTTC
TRBJ2-7,-,TRBD2,TRBV6-5,CASSWGYSKRGHEQYF,TGTGCCAGCAGTTGGGGTTATAGTAAGCGGGGTCACGAGCAGTACTTC
TRBJ2-1,-,TRBD2,TRBV6-6,CASSPRGGPERNEQFF,TGTGCCAGCAGTCCCCGGGGGGGACCGGAGAGGAATGAGCAGTTCTTC
TRBJ1-5,-,-,TRBV29-1,CSVLVGRGKSNQPQHF,TGCAGCGTCCTTGTGGGCAGGGGAAAGAGCAATCAGCCCCAGCATTTT
TRBJ1-2,-,-,TRBV30,CAWSVSGDYGYTF,TGTGCCTGGAGTGTATCAGGGGACTATGGCTACACCTTC
TRBJ2-3,-,TRBD2,TRBV11-2,CASGGGPKDTQYF,TGTGCCAGCGGCGGGGGGCCAAAAGATACGCAGTATTTT
TRBJ1-2,-,-,TRBV4-2,CASRVNLESYGYTF,TGTGCCAGCAGAGTCAATTTGGAGAGCTATGGCTACACCTTC
TRBJ2-1,-,-,TRBV5-1,CASRREGGDYNEQFF,TGCGCCAGCAGGAGGGAAGGGGGGGACTACAATGAGCAGTTCTTC
TRBJ2-3,once,TRBD2,TRBV6-6,CASSYFLAGGVDTQYF,TGTGCCAGCAGTTACTTTCTAGCGGGGGGGGTAGATACGCAGTATTTT
TRBJ1-1,-,-,TRBV20-1,CSARGAPGAFF,TGCAGTGCTAGGGGGGCCCCCGGGGCTTTCTTT
TRBJ2-6,-,TRBD1,TRBV4-3,CASSQDRETGSGANVLTF,TGCGCCAGCAGCCAAGATCGAGAGACAGGGTCTGGGGCCAACGTCCTGACTTTC
TRBJ2-7,few,-,TRBV5-8,CASSSMPDSFYEQYF,TGTGCCAGCAGTTCGATGCCGGACAGTTTCTACGAGCAGTACTTC
TRBJ2-7,-,TRBD1,TRBV6-5,CASSSKTGGPYEQYF,TGTGCCAGCAGTTCCAAAACAGGGGGCCCCTACGAGCAGTACTTC
TRBJ2-3,few,-,TRBV7-2,CASSSSRTATDTQYF,TGTGCCAGCAGCTCCTCAAGGACAGCTACAGATACGCAGTATTTT
TRBJ2-3,few,-,TRBV11-3,CASSLRGGGDTQYF,TGTGCCAGCAGCTTGAGGGGAGGCGGAGATACGCAGTATTTT
TRBJ2-1,-,TRBD2,TRBV5-4,CASSLAGSYNEQFF,TGTGCCAGCAGCTTAGCGGGGTCGTACAATGAGCAGTTCTTC
TRBJ2-5,-,TRBD2,TRBV6-1,CASSKETSGGSETQYF,TGTGCCAGCAGTAAAGAGACGAGCGGGGGGTCTGAGACCCAGTACTTC
TRBJ2-5,-,-,TRBV11-2,CASSPRSWDQETQYF,TGTGCCAGCAGCCCCCGGAGTTGGGACCAAGAGACCCAGTACTTC
TRBJ2-7,-,-,TRBV6-1,CASSRDNYEQYF,TGTGCCAGCAGCAGGGACAACTACGAGCAGTACTTC
TRBJ2-7,few,-,TRBV30,CAWSVRMDSSYEQYF,TGTGCCTGGAGTGTACGTATGGACAGCTCCTACGAGCAGTACTTC
TRBJ2-2,-,TRBD2,TRBV7-9,CASSYSGGRTGELFF,TGTGCCAGCAGCTACAGCGGGGGCCGCACCGGGGAGCTGTTTTTT
TRBJ1-1,-,TRBD1,TRBV6-1,CASPQRGQGVTEAFF,TGTGCCAGCCCTCAGCGGGGACAGGGAGTCACTGAAGCTTTCTTT
TRBJ2-1,-,-,TRBV18,CASSNTELAHRSYNEQFF,TGTGCCAGCTCCAACACCGAACTAGCTCATCGGTCCTACAATGAGCAGTTCTTC
TRBJ1-6,-,-,TRBV12-2,CASRSGRQGIVISPLHF,TGTGCAAGTCGCTCTGGACGACAGGGGATTGTTATTTCACCCCTCCACTTT
TRBJ2-2,few,TRBD2,TRBV4-2,CASSQDGGLADTGELFF,TGTGCCAGCAGCCAAGATGGGGGACTAGCAGACACCGGGGAGCTGTTTTTT
TRBJ1-2,-,-,TRBV11-1,CASSPSRDTRIYGYTF,TGTGCCAGCAGCCCTAGCCGGGACACAAGAATCTATGGCTACACCTTC
TRBJ1-5,-,-,TRBV7-9,CASSPGEIRADQPQHF,TGTGCCAGCAGCCCCGGAGAAATACGAGCGGATCAGCCCCAGCATTTT
TRBJ2-1,-,-,TRBV6-4,CASSDSSVQFF,TGTGCCAGCAGTGACTCCTCTGTGCAGTTCTTC
TRBJ2-1,-,-,TRBV10-3,CAISDRGGRDEQFF,TGTGCCATCAGTGATAGAGGAGGTAGGGATGAGCAGTTCTTC
TRBJ2-2,-,TRBD2,TRBV4-3,CASSQATSGAGELFF,TGCGCCAGCAGCCAGGCTACTAGCGGCGCCGGGGAGCTGTTTTTT
TRBJ1-5,-,TRBD1,TRBV7-8,CASSLDGQAINQPQHF,TGTGCCAGCAGCTTAGACGGACAGGCAATTAATCAGCCCCAGCATTTT
TRBJ2-5,-,-,TRBV7-2,CASSLTTGQETQYF,TGTGCCAGCAGCTTAACGACAGGACAAGAGACCCAGTACTTC
TRBJ2-5,-,TRBD2,TRBV9,CASSEGGGARETQYF,TGTGCCAGCAGCGAAGGCGGGGGGGCCAGAGAGACCCAGTACTTC
TRBJ1-2,-,TRBD1,TRBV19,CASSFLGQGGSLGYTF,TGTGCCAGTAGTTTCCTGGGACAGGGAGGGAGCTTGGGCTACACCTTC
TRBJ1-2,-,-,TRBV6-1,CASSGEGVYGYTF,TGTGCCAGCAGTGGCGAAGGGGTTTATGGCTACACCTTC
TRBJ2-1,few,TRBD2,TRBV7-2,CASSSGGVGEQFF,TGTGCCAGCAGCTCCGGGGGGGTGGGAGAGCAGTTCTTC
TRBJ2-1,-,TRBD1,TRBV4-3,CASSHDRGSYNEQFF,TGCGCCAGCAGCCATGACAGGGGCTCCTACAATGAGCAGTTCTTC
TRBJ2-2,-,TRBD1,TRBV5-8,CASSLTGTGFTGELFF,TGTGCCAGCAGCTTAACCGGGACAGGGTTCACCGGGGAGCTGTTTTTT
TRBJ2-7,-,TRBD1,TRBV10-3,CAITPTGGYEQYF,TGTGCCATCACTCCGACAGGGGGCTACGAGCAGTACTTC
TRBJ1-5,-,-,TRBV19,CASSTPPRAGVPSNQPQHF,TGTGCCAGTAGTACCCCGCCCAGAGCGGGGGTTCCTAGCAATCAGCCCCAGCATTTT
TRBJ1-1,-,-,TRBV2,CASRRSPRDTEAFF,TGTGCCAGCAGACGGAGCCCCCGGGACACTGAAGCTTTCTTT
TRBJ2-3,-,-,TRBV7-9,CASSLPLPSGASTDTQYF,TGTGCCAGCAGCTTACCGCTTCCCAGCGGAGCTAGCACAGATACGCAGTATTTT